This T cell receptor beta chain is from a study of cytomegalovirus exposure and HLA in healthy donors. From the approximately 120-subject validation cohort, which was separate from the roughly 680-subject first cohort, the donors were drawn. Regarding the study as a whole: Specificity of a few CMV-associated chains for CMV antigens was verified in vitro. It was found in a later analysis that first-cohort TCR clusters tended to co-occur in the 120 validation repertoires.

This table comes from immunoSEQ multiplex PCR, and its TCRdb copy is limited to in-frame clones, with some not included. Among about 280,000 clones, 70% to 90% were seen once, and the ten largest hold 1%. This clone has a single count. Its antigen remains unidentified. This sequence was found in a woman younger than 30 in good health and CMV-seronegative. Sequenced material: PBMCs.

The CDR3 DNA sequence: TGCGCCAGCAGCTTGGGACTAGCGGGCACAGATACGCAGTATTTT. This gives the protein CASSLGLAGTDTQYF. The V gene is TRBV5-1, the J gene TRBJ2-3, with TRBD2 identical over 9 bases. Per the germline V gene, CDR1 is SGHRS and CDR2 is YFSETQ. The trim removed 0 bases at V and 1 base at J, leaving 0 bases unmatched. There are 15 residues in the CDR3. The full variable domain, completed using reference TRBV5-1 and TRBJ2-3, is KAGVTQTPRYLIKTRGQQVTLSCSPISGHRSVSWYQQTPGQGLQFLFEYFSETQRNKGNFPGRFSGRQFSNSRSEMNVSTLELGDSALYLCASSLGLAGTDTQYFGPGTRLTVL.